The rows below give T cell receptor beta chains drawn from one sample of a study of T cells in Graves' hyperthyroidism and ophthalmopathy. Via MiXCR, TCRdb re-called the multiplex PCR reads, giving one row per CDR3 protein. The sample records around 350,000 distinct CDR3 sequences, approximately 19% being singletons. Sequencing was done on a sample of blood. Source of these receptors: a woman under 30 with Graves' hyperthyroidism. The CDR3 runs from the conserved cysteine through the conserved F or W. The D gene is left open where the match is weak. Clone size is not always given. Where it is, it says once, few, many or a class for expanded clones.

clone size,CDR3 length,D gene,J gene,V gene,CDR3 DNA,CDR3 protein
many,15,TRBD1,TRBJ2-5,TRBV27,TGTGCCAGCAGTTCAGGCTGGACAGGGCCAGAGACCCAGTACTTC,CASSSGWTGPETQYF
many,18,TRBD1,TRBJ1-5,TRBV4-2,TGTGCCAGCGGCCCCGTTGGGACAGGAAAATATAGCAATCAGCCCCAGCATTTT,CASGPVGTGKYSNQPQHF
many,13,-,TRBJ2-7,TRBV20-1,TGCAGTGCTGGGGAGGGACATCCCTACGAGCAGTACTTC,CSAGEGHPYEQYF
few,15,-,TRBJ1-2,TRBV19,TGTGCCAGTAAATGGACGCTAGGGATAAACTATGGCTACACCTTC,CASKWTLGINYGYTF
many,12,-,TRBJ1-5,TRBV20-1,TGCAGTGCTACCCAGGGGCGGGAGCCCCAGCATTTT,CSATQGREPQHF
many,15,-,TRBJ2-7,TRBV12-3/TRBV12-4,TGTGCCAGCAGTTTCGGGCGACAGTCCTCCTACGAGCAGTACTTC,CASSFGRQSSYEQYF
many,15,-,TRBJ1-2,TRBV6-1,TGTGCCAGCAGTGGGATACGATCAGGACGAGGTGGCTACACCTTC,CASSGIRSGRGGYTF
many,15,TRBD1,TRBJ1-2,TRBV24-1,TGTGCCACCAGTGACTCTGGACAGGGCTTCGATGGCTACACCTTC,CATSDSGQGFDGYTF
many,14,-,TRBJ1-6,TRBV7-9,TGTGCCAGCAGCTCCAGCGCGCGGAATTCACCCCTCCACTTT,CASSSSARNSPLHF
many,13,-,TRBJ2-5,TRBV18,TGTGCCAGCTCACGATACAGGGAGGAGACCCAGTACTTC,CASSRYREETQYF
many,12,-,TRBJ1-2,TRBV6-1,TGTGCCAGCAGTGCCCTCGGGGATGGCTACACCTTC,CASSALGDGYTF
-,17,TRBD2,TRBJ2-7,TRBV18,TGTGCCAGCTCCCCCCCGTTAGTTAGCGGGTCCTCCTACGAGCAGTACTTC,CASSPPLVSGSSYEQYF
many,14,-,TRBJ2-2,TRBV5-1,TGCGCCAGCAGCTTGGCTGTAAACACCGGGGAGCTGTTTTTT,CASSLAVNTGELFF
many,16,-,TRBJ1-1,TRBV18,TGTGCCAGCTCACCACCGTCAGGACAAAAAAACACTGAAGCTTTCTTT,CASSPPSGQKNTEAFF
many,13,-,TRBJ1-1,TRBV19,TGTGCCAGTAGACCCCCTGCGGAAACTGAAGCTTTCTTT,CASRPPAETEAFF
many,14,TRBD1,TRBJ2-5,TRBV6-1,TGTGCCAGCAGTATCCCGGGACAGGTAGAGACCCAGTACTTC,CASSIPGQVETQYF
many,16,-,TRBJ1-3,TRBV6-4,TGTGCCAGCAGAGAGGCAAGGCCGGGGCCTGGAAACACCATATATTTT,CASREARPGPGNTIYF
many,12,-,TRBJ2-5,TRBV2,TGTGCCAGCAGTGAAGGGGTGGAGACCCAGTACTTC,CASSEGVETQYF
many,13,-,TRBJ1-1,TRBV10-1,TGCTTAGTCGGCCGGACTATGAACACTGAAGCTTTCTTT,CLVGRTMNTEAFF
once,13,-,TRBJ1-1,TRBV20-1,TGCAGTGCGAGGACGGCCCCGAACACTGAAGCTTTCTTT,CSARTAPNTEAFF
-,17,TRBD1,TRBJ2-7,TRBV4-2,TGTGCCAGCAGCCAAGATATCGAGACGGGACAGGGTGGAATACAGTACTTC,CASSQDIETGQGGIQYF
many,11,-,TRBJ1-1,TRBV30,TGTGCCTGGATAGGGAAAACACGGGCTTTCTTT,CAWIGKTRAFF
-,19,TRBD1,TRBJ1-1,TRBV6-2/TRBV6-3,TGTGCCAGCACCGCACCGGGACAGGGGGCGCTTACCTGTGCAACTGAAGCTTTCTTT,CASTAPGQGALTCATEAFF
many,13,-,TRBJ2-7,TRBV30,TGTGCCTGGAGGCCTAGCGTTACCTACGAGCAGTACTTC,CAWRPSVTYEQYF
-,17,-,TRBJ1-5,TRBV12-3/TRBV12-4,TGTGCCAGCAGTTTAGCGCTGCAGGAAGGGGGCAATCAGCCCCAGCATTTT,CASSLALQEGGNQPQHF
many,14,TRBD1,TRBJ1-3,TRBV6-1,TGTGCCAGCAGCCGAGGGGGCGCGGGAAACACCATATATTTT,CASSRGGAGNTIYF
-,16,TRBD2,TRBJ2-7,TRBV6-5,TGTGCCAGCAGTTTAGGAAGGACTAGCGGCTCCTACGAGCAGTACTTC,CASSLGRTSGSYEQYF
many,12,-,TRBJ1-2,TRBV7-2,TGTGCCAGCAGCTTAGCGGCCAGCCGCTACACCTTC,CASSLAASRYTF
many,15,TRBD2,TRBJ2-5,TRBV5-1,TGCGCCAGCAGCTTGGGGACTAGCGGTCTCGAGACCCAGTACTTC,CASSLGTSGLETQYF
many,15,-,TRBJ1-1,TRBV7-8,TGTGCCAGCAGCTCCAGGAGAGCGGGGCCCACTGAAGCTTTCTTT,CASSSRRAGPTEAFF
-,14,TRBD1,TRBJ1-6,TRBV5-1,TGCGCCAGCAGCTTACAGGGGAGCGGGTCACCCCTCCACTTT,CASSLQGSGSPLHF
many,15,-,TRBJ2-5,TRBV12-3/TRBV12-4,TGTGCCAGCAGTTTCCGAGGGGGACGTGGAGAGACCCAGTACTTC,CASSFRGGRGETQYF
-,15,TRBD2,TRBJ2-7,TRBV12-3/TRBV12-4,TGTGCCAGCAAGACCCAAGCGGGGGGAGCCAACGAGCAGTACTTC,CASKTQAGGANEQYF
many,17,-,TRBJ1-2,TRBV24-1,TGTGCCACCAGTGATTCTGACAGCGCTCGTTCTAACTATGGCTACACCTTC,CATSDSDSARSNYGYTF
many,13,-,TRBJ1-2,TRBV28,TGTGCCAGCACGGCAGGGAGGAACTATGGCTACACCTTC,CASTAGRNYGYTF
many,18,TRBD1,TRBJ1-5,TRBV20-1,TGCAGTGCTAGGGTCCCGGGACAGCCAGATTATAGCAATCAGCCCCAGCATTTT,CSARVPGQPDYSNQPQHF
many,18,TRBD1,TRBJ1-5,TRBV19,TGTGCCAGTAGAAGTACTGACAGGGGGAGTAGTAGCAATCAGCCCCAGCATTTT,CASRSTDRGSSSNQPQHF
few,12,-,TRBJ1-5,TRBV6-5,TGTGCCAGCATTATGGGGTTTGGGCCCCAGCATTTT,CASIMGFGPQHF
-,17,-,TRBJ1-2,TRBV13,TGTGCCAGCAAACGGGGGGGGACCGAGGAGGGCGTAAGTGGCTACACCTTC,CASKRGGTEEGVSGYTF
many,15,TRBD2,TRBJ2-5,TRBV27,TGTGCCAGCAAAGGACTAGCGGGGGTGCAAGAGACCCAGTACTTC,CASKGLAGVQETQYF
many,13,TRBD1,TRBJ1-2,TRBV5-1,TGCGCCAGCAGCCCGGACAGGCGGAGAGGCTACACCTTC,CASSPDRRRGYTF
-,14,-,TRBJ1-5,TRBV24-1,TGTGCCACCAGTGATTTCTCCAGGGATCAGCCCCAGCATTTT,CATSDFSRDQPQHF
many,14,-,TRBJ1-5,TRBV12-3/TRBV12-4,TGTGCCAGCAGTTTACCAGTTAGCAATCAGCCCCAGCATTTT,CASSLPVSNQPQHF
many,16,-,TRBJ1-3,TRBV9,TGTGCCAGCAGCGCTGTTTGGAAGGCCTCTGGAAACACCATATATTTT,CASSAVWKASGNTIYF
many,17,-,TRBJ2-4,TRBV6-2/TRBV6-3,TGTGCCAGCAGTCTCAACCGTGGGGCACTAGCCAAAAACATTAAGTACTTC,CASSLNRGALAKNIKYF
many,15,TRBD1,TRBJ1-2,TRBV2,TGTGCCAGCAGTCCCGGGACAGGGGGTCGCTATGGCTACACCTTC,CASSPGTGGRYGYTF
many,16,-,TRBJ2-7,TRBV6-1,TGTGCCAGCAGTGCCCGACAGGAGGGACTTTCCTACGAGCAGTACTTC,CASSARQEGLSYEQYF
-,13,-,TRBJ2-7,TRBV2,TGTGCCAGCACATACAGGGAATCCTACGAGCAGTACTTC,CASTYRESYEQYF
many,15,-,TRBJ1-5,TRBV28,TGTGCCAGCAGTGCCCCCCCGGGTCCTAATCAGCCCCAGCATTTT,CASSAPPGPNQPQHF
many,14,-,TRBJ1-1,TRBV12-3/TRBV12-4,-,CASSFGNGNTEAFF
many,14,-,TRBJ2-7,TRBV18,TGTGCCAGCTCACCACCGTCTGGGGTCTACGAGCAGTACTTC,CASSPPSGVYEQYF
few,11,TRBD1,TRBJ2-7,TRBV12-3/TRBV12-4,TGTGCCAGCAAGCACAGGGGCGAGCAGTACTTC,CASKHRGEQYF
many,14,-,TRBJ2-7,TRBV19,TGTGCCAGTAGCGACCCGGGAGAGGCCTGCGAGCAGTACTTC,CASSDPGEACEQYF
-,14,-,TRBJ1-2,TRBV6-4,TGTGCCAGCAGTCGGGAAGTGGGGGACTATGGCTACACCTTC,CASSREVGDYGYTF
many,14,-,TRBJ2-7,TRBV20-1,TGCAGTGCTAATCCTGGGGGCAACCCCTACGAGCAGTACTTC,CSANPGGNPYEQYF